This TCR beta chain was documented in a study of cytomegalovirus exposure and HLA in healthy donors. Primers: 60 Vbeta forward and 13 Jbeta reverse. TCRdb's copy holds only in-frame clones and misses some; the assay was immunoSEQ multiplex PCR. The repertoire includes about 40,000 clones, 82% of them detected once, and roughly a tenth sits in the top ten. The CDR3 runs to 19 residues. The V end was cut by 3 bases, the J end by 0 bases, with 18 bases between. Germline V gives CDR1 MDHEN, CDR2 SYDVKM. This receptor was identified in a woman aged 18-29 years in good health and CMV-seropositive. The chain uses TRBV28 and TRBJ1-6; D unclear. Sequences were obtained from PBMCs. CDR3 sequence: CASSLSGKPGSSYNSPLHF. In nucleotides, the CDR3 is TGTGCCAGCAGTTTGAGTGGGAAGCCGGGGAGCTCCTATAATTCACCCCTCCACTTT.